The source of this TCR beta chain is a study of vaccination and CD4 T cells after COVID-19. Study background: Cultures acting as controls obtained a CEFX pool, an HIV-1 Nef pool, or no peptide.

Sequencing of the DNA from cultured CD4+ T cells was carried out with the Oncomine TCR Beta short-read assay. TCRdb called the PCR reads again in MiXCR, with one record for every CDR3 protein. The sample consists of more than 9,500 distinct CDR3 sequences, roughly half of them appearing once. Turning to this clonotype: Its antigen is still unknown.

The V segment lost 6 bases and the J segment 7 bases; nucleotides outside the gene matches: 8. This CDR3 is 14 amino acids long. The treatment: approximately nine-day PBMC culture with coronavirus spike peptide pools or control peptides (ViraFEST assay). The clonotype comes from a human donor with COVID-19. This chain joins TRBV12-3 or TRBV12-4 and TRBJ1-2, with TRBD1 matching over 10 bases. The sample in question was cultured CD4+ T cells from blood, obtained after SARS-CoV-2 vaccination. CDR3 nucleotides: TGTGCCAGCAGGTTGGGACAGGGGTTAGGTGGCTACACCTTC. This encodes CASRLGQGLGGYTF.